Detailed here is one T cell receptor (beta chain). The germline V and J ends were trimmed by 1 base and 1 base, with 13 bases remaining between them. Germline V CDR1 and CDR2: MGHRA, YSYEKL. CDR3 size: 16 residues. These data are taken from a study of blood T cell repertoires in COVID-19. Study in general: The analysed material was cDNA or gDNA that came from T cells, B-cell-depleted T cells, or PBMCs.

The assay was immunoSEQ multiplex PCR, and TCRdb's table has in-frame clones only and misses some. The sample has 310,000 or so clones, just over 85% seen once. Participants came from roughly 23 US areas, aged about 18 to 95 years. Cohorts were determined from participant-reported clinical history. The recovered donors of Cohort 3 showed two negative PCRs, clearance, or symptom resolution. This chain connects TRBV4-1 to TRBJ1-2; D perhaps matches TRBD1 (6 bases). This receptor was taken from a young woman who had recovered from COVID-19. Sequences were obtained from PBMCs or T cells enriched from blood (not recorded which). CDR3 sequence reads: CASSQVGQGLNYGYTF. Written as DNA, the CDR3 is TGCGCCAGCAGCCAAGTTGGGCAGGGGCTTAACTATGGCTACACCTTC.